Shown below are 23 T cell receptor beta chains from a single sample sequenced in a study of cytomegalovirus exposure and HLA in healthy donors. Sequenced by immunoSEQ multiplex PCR; TCRdb stores in-frame clones only, minus some. The table records over 150,000 clones, approximately 89% of them present only once. The material sequenced was PBMCs. Every receptor here comes from a man aged 18-30 years in good health and CMV-seropositive.

This clone was recorded a few times. The genes are TRBV25-1 and TRBJ2-1; 9 bases are a match to TRBD2. CDR3 size: 14 residues. V lost 5 bases to trimming and J lost 8 bases; unmatched junction nucleotides: 7. The V gene's germline CDR1 is MGHDK and CDR2 SYGVNS. CDR3 sequence (DNA): TGTGCCAGCAGTCTTAGCGGGAGATGGTATGAGCAGTTCTTC. Translation: CASSLSGRWYEQFF.

The rearrangement links TRBV6-4 to TRBJ2-5, with TRBD2 matching 7 bases. The CDR3 runs 16 residues. V gave up 6 bases and J gave up 5 bases; unmatched junction bases: 15. Germline assignment: CDR1 MRHNA and CDR2 SNTAGT. The CDR3 sequence: CASSPSGTGEGETQYF. The CDR3 DNA is TGTGCCAGCAGCCCCTCCGGAACCGGGGAGGGGGAGACCCAGTACTTC.

CDR3 in amino acids: CASSLSSGSANTQYF. CDR3 bases: TGTGCCAGCAGCTTGTCTAGCGGGAGTGCGAATACGCAGTATTTT. The chain has TRBV7-6 and TRBJ2-3, with 10 bases that match TRBD2. Germline V CDR1 and CDR2: SGHVS, FNYEAQ. V lost 3 bases to trimming and J lost 7 bases; unmatched junction nucleotides: 7. CDR3 length: 15 amino acids. Drawing the rest from reference TRBV7-6 and TRBJ2-3, the complete variable domain is GAGVSQSPRYKVTKRGQDVALRCDPISGHVSLYWYRQALGQGPEFLTYFNYEAQQDKSGLPNDRFSAERPEGSISTLTIQRTEQRDSAMYRCASSLSSGSANTQYFGPGTRLTVL.

The sample holds one count of this clone. J is TRBJ2-7 and V is TRBV12-2; no DNA check was done on the table's D call, TRBD1. TRBV12-2 is reported as a pseudogene. This CDR3 is 16 amino acids long. Here the CDR3 DNA reads TGTGCAAGTCGCTCAGACAGGGGGCATCGCTCCTACGAGCAGTACTTC. This translates into CASRSDRGHRSYEQYF.

This chain connects TRBV27 to TRBJ2-7; the match to TRBD2 covers 14 bases. Germline V CDR1 and CDR2: MNHEY, SMNVEV (reference sequence). This CDR3 spans 17 amino acids. The V gene end was trimmed by 8 bases and the J gene end by 1 base; junction bases not matched to a gene: 10. The DNA of the CDR3 is TGTGCCAGCCGACTAGCGGGAGGGCCGCTTAGTTCCTACGAGCAGTACTTC. Translated, it gives CASRLAGGPLSSYEQYF.

The rearrangement links TRBV5-1 to TRBJ2-7, with 11 bases that match TRBD2. V lost 0 bases and J lost 10; bases outside the gene matches: 12. The CDR3 has 16 residues. Germline CDR1 reads SGHRS; CDR2 reads YFSETQ. CDR3 coding DNA: TGCGCCAGCAGCTTGGCCCAAGGACTAGCGGGCGCCCCTCAGTACTTC. Translating gives CASSLAQGLAGAPQYF.

This chain connects TRBV5-1 to TRBJ2-1, with 8 bases aligning to TRBD2. The CDR3 is 13 residues long. Looked up from germline, CDR1 is SGHRS and CDR2 is YFSETQ. The junction had 2 bases not matched to a gene; V was cut back by 4 bases and J by 5 bases. This chain's CDR3 is CASSLAGDNEQFF. In nucleotides, the CDR3 is TGCGCCAGCAGCCTAGCGGGTGACAATGAGCAGTTCTTC.

This chain uses TRBV4-1 with TRBJ2-1; the D gene is possibly TRBD1 (6 bases). Germline V gene data show CDR1 as MGHRA and CDR2 as YSYEKL. CDR3 length: 16 amino acids. Trimming cost V 3 bases and J 0 bases, with 12 bases left between them. In DNA, the CDR3 is TGCGCCAGCAGCCATCTCGCAGGGGCCTCCTACAATGAGCAGTTCTTC. Its translation is CASSHLAGASYNEQFF.

J is TRBJ2-7 and V is TRBV9; D perhaps matches TRBD2 (6 bases). Germline-derived CDR1 and CDR2 are SGDLS and YYNGEE. Trimming cost V 0 bases and J 3 bases, with 10 bases left between them. The CDR3 is 14 residues long. The CDR3 here is CASSVVEAGYEQYF. DNA for the CDR3: TGTGCCAGCAGCGTAGTAGAAGCGGGCTACGAGCAGTACTTC.

The DNA of the CDR3 is TGTGCCAGCAGCTTAGCGCCAGGGGCGGGAGGAGGGGCAGATACGCAGTATTTT. Translated: CASSLAPGAGGGADTQYF. The chain is built from TRBV7-6 and TRBJ2-3, with TRBD2 identical over 8 bases. Germline assignment: CDR1 SGHVS and CDR2 FNYEAQ. The CDR3 length is 18 residues. Trimming took 0 bases from V and 4 from J; bases not matched to a gene: 12.

The sample holds one count of this clone. The rearrangement joins TRBV29-1 to TRBJ2-7; 9 bases are a match to TRBD1. V was pared by 5 bases and J by 1 base, with 6 bases of the junction left unmatched. Germline loops: CDR1 SQVTM, CDR2 ANQGSEA. CDR3 size: 14 residues. The CDR3 loop is CSVQSGTGSYEQYF. The CDR3 bases are TGCAGCGTTCAGTCCGGGACAGGGTCCTACGAGCAGTACTTC.

V and J are TRBV5-4 and TRBJ2-4; TRBD2 matches at 8 bases. This CDR3 has 13 amino acids. Per germline, CDR1 SGHNT and CDR2 YYREEE (reference sequence). The ends lost 10 bases at V and 9 bases at J; junction bases unmatched: 12. The CDR3 DNA reads TGTGCCGGCCACAGCGGGGGAGAAGTCATTCAGTACTTC. As protein: CAGHSGGEVIQYF.

V and J are TRBV7-2 and TRBJ2-7; weak D call: TRBD1 (6 bases). Germline V lookup: CDR1 SGHTA, CDR2 FQGNSA. The V gene lost 3 bases and the J gene lost 0 bases, with 15 bases spanning the gap. This CDR3 has 16 amino acids. Written as DNA, the CDR3 is TGTGCCAGCAGCTTTTCAGGGGCAGGTTTCTCCTACGAGCAGTACTTC. Translated, it gives CASSFSGAGFSYEQYF.

The J gene is TRBJ1-3, the V gene TRBV5-1; tentatively, D is TRBD1 (6 bases). The CDR3 sequence is 15 residues long. Germline CDR1 and CDR2: SGHRS and YFSETQ. V gave up 4 bases and J gave up 0 bases, with 11 bases separating them. CDR3 sequence (DNA): TGCGCCAGCAGCGGCGGACAGAGCTCTGGAAACACCATATATTTT. The encoded protein is CASSGGQSSGNTIYF.

The V call is TRBV28, the J call TRBJ2-1, with 12 positions matching TRBD2. This CDR3 contains 15 residues. CDR1 is MDHEN and CDR2 is SYDVKM in the germline V gene. V lost 4 bases and J lost 8; bases outside the gene matches: 6. CDR3 sequence reads: CASSSMTSGSDEQFF. The CDR3 DNA sequence: TGTGCCAGCAGTTCAATGACTAGCGGGAGCGATGAGCAGTTCTTC.

This chain joins TRBV6-5 and TRBJ1-5; D not resolved. Germline values: CDR1 MNHEY, CDR2 SVGAGI. The CDR3 totals 15 residues. V lost 5 bases and J 0 bases, leaving 11 bases between the germline ends. The CDR3 loop is CASSTFRSSNQPQHF. The CDR3 nucleotides read TGTGCCAGCAGTACCTTCCGCAGTAGCAATCAGCCCCAGCATTTT.

This chain uses TRBV30 with TRBJ2-7; 12 positions match TRBD2. The length of the CDR3 is 14 residues. After removal of 3 bases from V and 6 bases from J, the junction contained 6 bases not matched to a gene. Germline V lookup: CDR1 GTSNPN, CDR2 SVGIG (reference sequence). The CDR3 DNA sequence: TGTGCCTGGAGAAGACTAGCGGGAGTTGGCGAGCAGTACTTC. Translation: CAWRRLAGVGEQYF.

This chain links TRBV23-1 with TRBJ2-7; D might be TRBD1 (6 bases). TRBV23-1 is treated as an ORF (open reading frame) with a function not yet certain. This CDR3 has 14 amino acids. Trimming removed 6 bases from V and 2 bases from J, with 14 bases in between. DNA of the CDR3: TGCGCCAGCAGCCACCAGGACAGCCCCTACGAGCAGTACTTC. It encodes CASSHQDSPYEQYF.

The chain combines TRBV6-1 with TRBJ1-1; D possibly corresponds to TRBD1 (5 bases). The CDR3 has 16 residues. Germline lookup yields CDR1 MNHNS and CDR2 SASEGT. Trimming cost V 2 bases and J 4 bases, with 17 bases left between them. CDR3 in DNA: TGTGCCAGCAGTGAAAGGGGCAGGGCAATTCCCACTGAAGCTTTCTTT. It yields the protein CASSERGRAIPTEAFF.

The chain combines TRBV27 with TRBJ2-1; TRBD2 agrees at 12 bases. CDR1 and CDR2 (germline): MNHEY, SMNVEV (reference sequence). Losses at the gene ends were 5 bases for V and 7 bases for J; bases not matched to a gene: 9. CDR3 length: 16 amino acids. CDR3 in DNA: TGTGCCAGCAGTCTAAGACTAGCGGGAGCCGGAAATGAGCAGTTCTTC. This codes for CASSLRLAGAGNEQFF.

The chain employs TRBV7-9 and TRBJ1-4; D may be TRBD1 (6 bases). Germline CDR1 SEHNR, CDR2 FQNEAQ (reference sequence). The CDR3 is 16 amino acids. Trimming pared 2 bases from V and 6 bases from J, leaving 16 bases between. CDR3 coding DNA: TGTGCCAGCAGCTTAATGGGGGGCGGGGGCCATGAAAAACTGTTTTTT. This codes for CASSLMGGGGHEKLFF.

The chain has TRBV5-4 and TRBJ2-5, with TRBD2 identical over 16 bases. CDR1 SGHNT and CDR2 YYREEE come from the germline V gene (reference sequence). The CDR3 covers 18 residues. Losses at the gene ends were 4 bases for V and 4 bases for J; bases not matched to a gene: 10. The CDR3, as DNA: TGTGCCAGCAGCCCCGCAGCCGGGACTAGCGGGAGGGGAGAGACCCAGTACTTC. It yields the protein CASSPAAGTSGRGETQYF.

This clone was seen only a few times. The V call is TRBV6-5, the J call TRBJ1-5; tentative D call: TRBD1 (5 bases). The CDR3 is 14 residues long. V was pared by 6 bases and J by 3 bases, with 12 bases between. The germline V gene encodes CDR1 MNHEY and CDR2 SVGAGI. The CDR3 DNA is TGTGCCAGCAGCCGTAAACAGGACAATCAGCCCCAGCATTTT. This sequence encodes CASSRKQDNQPQHF.